The sample holds a few counts of the clone carrying this T cell receptor beta chain. As yet, its antigen is unknown. The sample originates from a study of beta chain features in type 1 diabetes. Study in general: Analysis included around 100 million sorted cells drawn from all samples.

CDR1 and CDR2 (germline): SGHRS, YFSETQ. With V trimmed by 4 bases and J by 3 bases, 6 bases remained unmatched. The CDR3 length is 16 residues. CD45RO/CCR7/CD25/CD127/CD95/CD27 sorting isolated CD4+ naive, central memory, regulatory and stem cell-like memory cells. The investigators reverse transcribed all of the isolated RNA, so they sequenced expressed TCRB transcripts. This table comes from immunoSEQ multiplex PCR, and its TCRdb copy is limited to in-frame clones, with some not included. The sample holds some 700,000 clones; roughly 13% are singletons and the top ten take approximately 0.021%. Points from the study as a whole: Among patients with Type 1 diabetes, TCRB CDR3s were moderately but significantly shorter in every one of the four CD4+ subsets.

The gene calls are TRBV5-1 and TRBJ2-7; 14 bases fit TRBD2. This receptor was obtained from a man aged 18 to 30 with type 1 diabetes. The sequenced sample consisted of naive CD4+ T cells from blood. CDR3 in amino acids: CASSPGTSGGIYEQYF. CDR3 nucleotide sequence: TGCGCCAGCAGCCCCGGGACTAGCGGGGGCATCTACGAGCAGTACTTC.